This TCR beta chain was retrieved from a study of T cell responses to AZD1222 COVID-19 vaccine. Across the whole study: Combined were second doses at about 4 or about 12 weeks.

Study conclusions and caveats: Reports indicate that nearly half of spike-specific TCRs are directed at unmutated variant regions. The breadth and depth of Spike-specific TCRs increased once two AZD1222 doses had been given.

The CDR3 sequence is 15 residues long. The germline CDR1 and CDR2 sequences are SGHTS and YDEGEE. Trimming shortened V by 0 bases and J by 2 bases, and 8 bases separated the two germline ends. In the case of this clone: Its antigen is still unknown.

Generated by immunoSEQ multiplex PCR, the TCRdb table keeps only in-frame clones and is missing some. There are about 120,000 clones in the sample; around 90% occur only once, and 6.3% lies in the top ten. The input for sequencing was peripheral blood, taken on day 0 of AZD1222 vaccination. The chain carries TRBV5-8 and TRBJ1-4, with TRBD1 as a possible D gene (6 bases). The receptor comes from an adult in good health. DNA for the CDR3: TGTGCCAGCAGCTTGGGGACAGATACTAATGAAAAACTGTTTTTT. Amino acids: CASSLGTDTNEKLFF.